One and the same sample provided the 14 T cell receptor beta chains below, sequenced in a study of cytomegalovirus exposure and HLA in healthy donors listed by TCRdb under 2017. Receptor libraries were prepared by the immunoSEQ multiplex PCR assay. For the multiplex PCR, a mixture combining 60 forward primers for TCR Vbeta segments and 13 reverse primers for TCR Jbeta segments was used. TCRdb stores this immuneACCESS table with in-frame sequences only. Part of the clones is absent; in the studies checked, under half of the shortfall reflects unresolved V genes, and no reason is known for the rest. The sample records almost 200,000 clones, 85% of which are singletons. The top ten clones comprise under 3% of the sample. Sequenced sample: PBMCs. These receptor sequences come from a woman in her forties or fifties in good health and CMV-seronegative.

In nucleotides, the CDR3 is TGTGCCAGCAGTTCATTCGGGACAGGCCGTGGCTATGGCTACACCTTC. Translated: CASSSFGTGRGYGYTF. The chain joins TRBV28 to TRBJ1-2, with TRBD1 matching over 8 bases. Germline lookup yields CDR1 MDHEN and CDR2 SYDVKM. The CDR3 extends over 16 amino acids. J was trimmed by 4 bases and V by 4 bases; bases with no gene match: 11.

The chain uses TRBV9 and TRBJ2-5; TRBD1 aligns across 8 bases. The CDR3 has 15 residues. The V segment lost 1 base and the J segment 5 bases; nucleotides outside the gene matches: 7. Per the germline V gene, CDR1 is SGDLS and CDR2 is YYNGEE. The CDR3 nucleotides read TGTGCCAGCAGCGTAAGACCAGGGGGCGGGGAGACCCAGTACTTC. Its protein product is CASSVRPGGGETQYF.

The chain has TRBV16 and TRBJ1-4, with D possibly matching TRBD1 (6 bases). Germline loops: CDR1 KGHSY, CDR2 FQNENV. The CDR3 has 15 amino acids. V shed 1 base and J shed 7 bases, with 13 bases lying between them. In DNA, the CDR3 is TGTGCCAGCAGCCAATACACGGACAGAGGTGAAAAACTGTTTTTT. This codes for CASSQYTDRGEKLFF.

A word on this clone: Sequence at one end of the junction differs from germline and may be a read error. This sequence joins TRBV7-9 and TRBJ2-7, with D possibly matching TRBD1 (5 bases). The germline gives CDR1 SEHNR, CDR2 FQNEAQ (reference sequence). The CDR3 is 12 residues long. The CDR3 sequence: CSSSSTAYEQYF. The CDR3 DNA reads as TGTTCCAGCAGCTCGACAGCGTACGAGCAGTACTTC.

The chain employs TRBV28 and TRBJ1-1, with 10 bases that match TRBD1. Per the germline V gene, CDR1 is MDHEN and CDR2 is SYDVKM. Trimming took 6 bases from V and 1 from J; bases not matched to a gene: 5. The CDR3 has 15 amino acids. The CDR3 DNA reads TGTGCCAGCAGATATTGGGACAGGGGGAACACTGAAGCTTTCTTT. Protein: CASRYWDRGNTEAFF. The full variable domain, its missing parts supplied by reference TRBV28 and TRBJ1-1, is DVKVTQSSRYLVKRTGEKVFLECVQDMDHENMFWYRQDPGLGLRLIYFSYDVKMKEKGDIPEGYSVSREKKERFSLILESASTNQTSMYLCASRYWDRGNTEAFFGQGTRLTVV.

As concerns this clone: At one end, the junction sequence differs from germline, possibly due to a read error. This chain links TRBV15 with TRBJ2-5; 7 bases match TRBD1. This CDR3 has 14 residues. CDR1 and CDR2 (germline): LNHNV, YYDKDF (reference sequence). This CDR3 is CATSGDRAQETQYF. The CDR3 nucleotides read TGTGCCACCAGCGGAGACAGGGCTCAAGAGACCCAGTACTTC.

This rearrangement joins TRBV27 to TRBJ1-1, with unresolved D. The CDR3 extends over 14 amino acids. CDR1 is MNHEY and CDR2 is SMNVEV in the germline V gene (reference sequence). With 6 bases removed from V and 1 base from J, the gap between germline ends came to 12 bases. CDR3 sequence reads: CASRIEESNTEAFF. The CDR3 DNA reads TGTGCCAGCAGGATTGAGGAGTCGAACACTGAAGCTTTCTTT.

J is TRBJ2-7 and V is TRBV2; 9 bases match TRBD1. CDR1 and CDR2 from the germline V gene are SNHLY and FYNNEI. The ends lost 6 bases at V and 0 bases at J; junction bases unmatched: 3. The CDR3 runs 14 residues. CDR3 DNA: TGTGCCAGCAGCCGGACAGGGGTCTCCTACGAGCAGTACTTC. This gives the protein CASSRTGVSYEQYF. The full variable domain, with the rest looked up from reference TRBV2 and TRBJ2-7, is EPEVTQTPSHQVTQMGQEVILRCVPISNHLYFYWYRQILGQKVEFLVSFYNNEISEKSEIFDDQFSVERPDGSNFTLKIRSTKLEDSAMYFCASSRTGVSYEQYFGPGTRLTVT.

The chain couples TRBV11-3 to TRBJ1-5; D remains unclear. Germline loops: CDR1 SGHNT, CDR2 YENEEA. Trimming pared 4 bases from V and 5 bases from J, leaving 9 bases between. The CDR3 is made up of 13 amino acids. The CDR3 DNA is TGTGCCAGCAGCTCCCTACGTGATCAGCCCCAGCATTTT. This encodes CASSSLRDQPQHF.

V usage is TRBV18 and J usage is TRBJ2-5, with a possible D match to TRBD1 (5 bases). V was pared by 1 base and J by 1 base, with 7 bases between. Germline V lookup: CDR1 KGHSH, CDR2 LQKENI. The CDR3 has 14 amino acids. CDR3 sequence reads: CASSPLGRQETQYF. CDR3 in DNA: TGTGCCAGCTCACCACTGGGGCGCCAAGAGACCCAGTACTTC.

The chain recombines TRBV9 with TRBJ2-7; the D gene is possibly TRBD2 (7 bases). This CDR3 is built from 15 residues. Deletions cut 0 bases from V and 3 bases from J, with 13 bases between. Germline-derived CDR1 and CDR2 are SGDLS and YYNGEE. The CDR3 here is CASSVELGGGYEQYF. DNA for the CDR3: TGTGCCAGCAGCGTAGAACTGGGAGGGGGCTACGAGCAGTACTTC.

The gene calls are TRBV5-1 and TRBJ2-3, with 8 nucleotides matching TRBD2. Germline-derived CDR1 and CDR2 are SGHRS and YFSETQ. Unmatched junction bases numbered 8, after V lost 2 bases and J lost 3 bases. CDR3 length equals 16 residues. CDR3 sequence reads: CASSLWREVGTDTQYF. CDR3 coding DNA: TGCGCCAGCAGCTTATGGCGGGAGGTGGGAACAGATACGCAGTATTTT.

This chain joins TRBV30 and TRBJ2-7; maybe TRBD1 (6 bases). The CDR3 has 13 amino acids. CDR1 and CDR2 (germline): GTSNPN, SVGIG (reference sequence). V shed 2 bases and J shed 6 bases, with 14 bases lying between them. In DNA, the CDR3 is TGTGCCTGGAGTTCGGGACAACAGAGCGAGCAGTACTTC. Its protein product is CAWSSGQQSEQYF.

V usage is TRBV6-1 and J usage is TRBJ2-7, with TRBD1 matching over 7 bases. The V segment lost 3 bases and the J segment 3 bases; nucleotides outside the gene matches: 14. The CDR3 loop spans 17 amino acids. Per the germline V gene, CDR1 is MNHNS and CDR2 is SASEGT. The CDR3 loop is CASSDTLKTGWDYEQYF. Written as DNA, the CDR3 is TGTGCCAGCAGTGATACTTTAAAGACAGGGTGGGACTACGAGCAGTACTTC.